The rows below give T cell receptor beta chains drawn from one sample of a study of siplizumab effects on memory and regulatory T cells. The repertoire was sequenced with immunoSEQ multiplex PCR; TCRdb's copy has only in-frame clones and lacks some. The profile shows 80,000 to 95,000 clones, approximately 95% of them singletons. Sequenced sample: CD8+ T cells sorted from blood. The receptor source for this set is a human donor in good health. Both conserved end residues are part of each CDR3. Each record gives: J gene, V gene, clone size, D gene, CDR3 protein, CDR3 DNA. D genes are given only for firm matches. The listing skips clone size in some rows; elsewhere it reads once, few, many or a size class.

>TRBJ2-1|TRBV7-9|-|-
CASSPYNEQFF
TGTGCCAGCAGCCCTTACAATGAGCAGTTCTTC
>TRBJ2-5|TRBV7-6|-|TRBD2
CASSLGLRTSEYQETQYF
TGTGCCAGCAGCTTAGGCTTGAGGACTAGCGAGTACCAAGAGACCCAGTACTTC
>TRBJ2-1|TRBV28|-|TRBD1
CASSFQIRGQGINEQFF
TGTGCCAGCAGTTTCCAGATCCGGGGACAGGGGATCAATGAGCAGTTCTTC
>TRBJ2-7|TRBV29-1|-|TRBD2
CSAVSGTSGRWYEQYF
TGCAGCGCAGTGTCTGGGACTAGCGGGAGGTGGTACGAGCAGTACTTC
>TRBJ2-1|TRBV27|few|-
CASSLSLSFVTNEQFF
TGTGCCAGCAGTTTATCGCTCAGCTTTGTAACCAATGAGCAGTTCTTC
>TRBJ2-2|TRBV25-1|-|-
CASLWGTGELFF
TGTGCCAGCCTCTGGGGGACCGGGGAGCTGTTTTTT
>TRBJ2-7|TRBV7-8|many|-
CASSLSSSSYEQYF
TGTGCCAGCAGCTTATCGTCGAGCTCTTACGAGCAGTACTTC
>TRBJ1-5|TRBV6-1|-|-
CASSESRRGLPQHF
TGTGCCAGCAGTGAATCCCGCAGGGGACTGCCCCAGCATTTT
>TRBJ1-3|TRBV19|-|-
CASSVGVGRGNTIYF
TGTGCCAGTAGCGTCGGGGTAGGCAGAGGAAACACCATATATTTT
>TRBJ2-3|TRBV7-8|-|TRBD2
CASSTSGSGTDTQYF
TGTGCCAGCAGCACTAGCGGGAGTGGTACAGATACGCAGTATTTT
>TRBJ2-3|TRBV9|-|TRBD2
CASSGGAGGRTDTQYF
TGTGCCAGCAGCGGGGGAGCGGGAGGGCGGACAGATACGCAGTATTTT
>TRBJ2-5|TRBV7-9|-|-
CASSQIVGQSETQYF
TGTGCCAGCAGCCAAATAGTCGGGCAATCAGAGACCCAGTACTTC
>TRBJ2-7|TRBV19|once|-
CASSRGSYEQYF
TGTGCCAGTAGTAGGGGGTCCTACGAGCAGTACTTC
>TRBJ2-5|TRBV27|-|TRBD2
CASMIAGGIQETQYF
TGTGCCAGCATGATAGCGGGAGGGATACAAGAGACCCAGTACTTC
>TRBJ1-1|TRBV5-4|-|-
CASSQSHILNTEAFF
TGTGCCAGCAGCCAGAGTCACATTTTGAACACTGAAGCTTTCTTT
>TRBJ1-5|TRBV5-5|-|TRBD1
CASSLARDSDSNQPQHF
TGTGCCAGCAGCTTAGCTAGGGACAGCGATAGCAATCAGCCCCAGCATTTT
>TRBJ1-4|TRBV4-1|-|TRBD1
CASSLQGRATNEKLFF
TGCGCCAGCAGCCTACAGGGGAGGGCAACTAATGAAAAACTGTTTTTT
>TRBJ2-2|TRBV10-1|-|-
CASSGAPEGNGNPANTGELFF
TGCGCCAGCAGTGGGGCCCCCGAGGGGAACGGGAACCCTGCGAACACCGGGGAGCTGTTTTTT
>TRBJ2-6|TRBV19|-|-
CASSIASSGANVLTF
TGTGCCAGTAGTATCGCGTCTTCTGGGGCCAACGTCCTGACTTTC
>TRBJ2-3|TRBV7-9|-|TRBD2
CASKAGGLGASTDTQYF
TGTGCCAGCAAAGCGGGGGGGCTAGGTGCTAGCACAGATACGCAGTATTTT
>TRBJ2-1|TRBV27|-|-
CASRSLLEGEQFF
TGTGCCAGCAGAAGCCTTCTTGAGGGGGAGCAGTTCTTC
>TRBJ1-3|TRBV5-6|-|TRBD1
CASSWGRDRSNTIYF
TGTGCCAGCAGCTGGGGCCGGGACAGATCGAACACCATATATTTT
>TRBJ1-1|TRBV5-6|-|-
CASSLAQTEAFF
TGTGCCAGCAGCTTGGCCCAGACTGAAGCTTTCTTT
>TRBJ2-7|TRBV9|-|-
CASSANRYYYEQYF
TGTGCCAGCAGCGCAAACAGGTATTACTACGAGCAGTACTTC
>TRBJ1-1|TRBV29-1|few|-
CSVEGDTEAFF
TGCAGCGTTGAAGGAGACACTGAAGCTTTCTTT
>TRBJ2-7|TRBV27|-|-
CASSLPGAEQYF
TGTGCCAGCAGTTTACCAGGGGCCGAGCAGTACTTC
>TRBJ2-1|TRBV5-4|once|-
CASSLVLASEQFF
TGTGCCAGCAGCTTGGTACTAGCATCTGAGCAGTTCTTC
>TRBJ1-4|TRBV13|-|-
CASSPRMDGKLFF
TGTGCCAGCAGCCCCCGAATGGATGGGAAACTGTTTTTT
>TRBJ2-3|TRBV28|-|TRBD1
CASSLRQGMADTQYF
TGTGCCAGCAGTTTGAGACAGGGAATGGCAGATACGCAGTATTTT
>TRBJ2-7|TRBV5-6|-|TRBD2
CASSLVGAGATYEQYF
TGTGCCAGCAGCTTGGTTGGAGCGGGAGCTACCTACGAGCAGTACTTC
>TRBJ2-3|TRBV7-9|-|-
CASSLEQGTDTQYF
TGTGCCAGCAGCTTAGAACAGGGCACAGATACGCAGTATTTT
>TRBJ2-1|TRBV15|-|-
CATSRGAYNEQFF
TGTGCCACCAGCAGAGGAGCATACAATGAGCAGTTCTTC
>TRBJ2-3|TRBV2|-|TRBD1
CATPAGGSYTDTQYF
TGTGCCACCCCCGCAGGGGGAAGTTACACAGATACGCAGTATTTT
>TRBJ2-2|TRBV9|-|-
CASSLRSRRGGELFF
TGTGCCAGCAGCCTTAGGTCCCGGAGAGGCGGGGAGCTGTTTTTT
>TRBJ2-5|TRBV5-1|-|TRBD2
CASSLASSHQSNPGLGETQYF
TGCGCCAGCAGCTTGGCATCCAGCCACCAATCTAATCCGGGACTAGGGGAGACCCAGTACTTC
>TRBJ2-7|TRBV27|-|TRBD2
CASSFGTSGFEQYF
TGTGCCAGCAGTTTCGGGACTAGCGGGTTCGAGCAGTACTTC
>TRBJ2-7|TRBV28|-|-
CASSPDRRRSEQYF
TGTGCCAGCAGTCCAGACAGGCGGAGAAGCGAGCAGTACTTC
>TRBJ2-3|TRBV27|-|TRBD2
CASSHATSALTDTQYF
TGTGCCAGCAGTCATGCGACTAGCGCCCTCACAGATACGCAGTATTTT
>TRBJ2-1|TRBV9|-|-
CASSPDPGDPYNEQFF
TGTGCCAGCAGCCCAGACCCAGGGGACCCCTACAATGAGCAGTTCTTC
>TRBJ2-3|TRBV6-5|-|-
CASSYGIADTQYF
TGTGCCAGCAGTTATGGCATCGCAGATACGCAGTATTTT
>TRBJ2-5|TRBV29-1|-|-
CSVARSTQYF
TGCAGCGTCGCCCGGTCGACCCAGTACTTC
>TRBJ1-1|TRBV15|-|TRBD1
CATSGTADTEAFF
TGTGCCACCAGCGGGACAGCGGACACTGAAGCTTTCTTT
>TRBJ1-2|TRBV9|-|-
CASSLETGDYGYTF
TGTGCCAGCAGCCTCGAGACAGGCGACTATGGCTACACCTTC
>TRBJ1-1|TRBV5-6|-|-
CASSADKFMNTEAFF
TGTGCCAGCAGCGCGGACAAGTTCATGAACACTGAAGCTTTCTTT
>TRBJ2-5|TRBV7-9|-|TRBD2
CASTLLRTSGRVWGETQYF
TGTGCCAGCACCCTACTTAGGACTAGCGGGAGGGTCTGGGGAGAGACCCAGTACTTC
>TRBJ1-5|TRBV19|-|TRBD1
CASSIGTGRSNQPQHF
TGTGCCAGTAGTATAGGGACAGGGAGGTCCAATCAGCCCCAGCATTTT
>TRBJ2-7|TRBV7-6|-|-
CASSEQETYEQYF
TGTGCCAGCAGCGAACAGGAAACCTACGAGCAGTACTTC
>TRBJ1-3|TRBV19|-|TRBD1
CASSRTGSFSGNTIYF
TGTGCCAGTTCTCGGACAGGGTCCTTCTCTGGAAACACCATATATTTT
>TRBJ2-1|TRBV9|-|-
CASSDGTHNEQFF
TGTGCCAGCAGCGACGGGACTCATAATGAGCAGTTCTTC
>TRBJ2-1|TRBV2|-|TRBD1
CASSALLQGALHNEQFF
TGTGCCAGCAGTGCGCTCCTTCAGGGGGCGCTCCACAATGAGCAGTTCTTC
>TRBJ2-2|TRBV5-4|-|TRBD2
CASSLSGRAETGELFF
TGTGCCAGCAGCCTCAGCGGGAGGGCCGAAACCGGGGAGCTGTTTTTT
>TRBJ2-1|TRBV7-9|-|-
CASSPPFEGGSLNEQFF
TGTGCCAGCAGTCCGCCTTTTGAGGGAGGATCTCTCAATGAGCAGTTCTTC
>TRBJ2-1|TRBV6-1|-|-
CASSTFYNEQFF
TGTGCCAGCAGTACATTCTACAATGAGCAGTTCTTC